This TCR beta chain was observed in a study of T cells in Graves' hyperthyroidism and ophthalmopathy (dated by TCRdb to the late 2010s). Notes on the research overall: Peripheral blood samples were taken at the time of initial diagnosis, prior to any treatment. The roughly 100 discovery patients were divided at random into training and test sets in a 7:3 ratio. After sampling, hyperthyroidism patients received methimazole starting at 30 mg daily, and ophthalmopathy patients received high-dose intravenous methylprednisolone. TCR V-J signatures able to tell the groups apart were searched for in a discovery cohort of some 100 patients, of whom more than 40 had Graves' ophthalmopathy and some 60 had stable Graves' hyperthyroidism. In roughly six Graves' hyperthyroidism patients, the study also compared T-cell repertoires from thyroid tissue with T-cell repertoires from blood. Whether ophthalmopathy could be predicted prospectively was tested in an independent validation cohort made up of fewer than 20 hyperthyroidism patients plus 17 patients who later progressed to ophthalmopathy. According to the paper, TCR Vbeta CDR3 sequencing was carried out on roughly 130 peripheral blood samples, which came from 40 to 45 ophthalmopathy, approximately 78 hyperthyroidism and approximately 17 progressor patients. General conclusions and limits of the study: In validation, the model predicted progression to ophthalmopathy with around 71% sensitivity and approximately 78% specificity, a median of 6.5 months before onset. No statistical method was used to set the sample size in advance, and investigators knew the group allocation. A model built on a 13 V-J signature distinguished ophthalmopathy from stable hyperthyroidism, reaching about 88% sensitivity and under 84% specificity in cross-validation and 80%/75% in testing. Blood samples also contained most of the expanded thyroid clonotypes (frequency above 0.001), which suggests that blood repertoires may reflect thyroid immune responses.

Hyperthyroidism patients were newly diagnosed, with disease duration under 2 months, and aged 18 to 65 years. Exclusion was applied to patients with uncontrolled infections, other autoimmune diseases, pregnancy or lactation. Diagnoses were based on clinical symptoms, serum thyroxine and TRAb, thyroid ultrasound and orbital computed tomography. Blood from progressor patients was drawn when they were first diagnosed with hyperthyroidism, before any ophthalmopathy symptoms appeared. PBMCs were separated from approximately 10 ml of fresh peripheral blood using Ficoll-Paque density gradient centrifugation. Patients classed as progressors first received a Graves' hyperthyroidism diagnosis and then went on to develop ophthalmopathy during follow-up. Total RNA was extracted with Trizol reagent, and quality was checked on an Agilent 2100 Bioanalyzer. Points on this clonotype: It has no known antigen specificity. The sample holds no much larger clone one base away, and base qualities are not on file.

The TCR beta CDR3 regions were amplified from RNA transcripts. A first-round RT-PCR of the TCR CDR3 used the HTBI primer set with the Qiagen OneStep RT-PCR kit. A second multiplex PCR round built the libraries, followed by size selection and purification. Libraries were sequenced paired-end with 100 bp reads on an Illumina HiSeq2000. In the authors' own workflow: Raw data were processed with SOAPnuke, discarding reads with adapters, uncalled bases, mean Phred below 15, or no exact constant-primer or identifier match. COPE v1.2.5 was used to merge high-quality paired reads, and clonotypes were defined as unique nucleotide sequences. MiTCR v1.1 was used to align clonotypes to the IMGT TRBV, TRBD and TRBJ reference segments. The analysis was restricted to V-J combinations with a frequency above 0.0001, which together covered roughly 99% of the repertoires. The TCS score was defined as F50 (clonal expansion) divided by E x V (chaos), with BLOSUM62-based TCRdist calculated between CDR3 peptides within each V-J. Welch's t-statistics and random forest reduced around 510 V-J features to 10 to 15, which were used in a naive Bayes classifier (R e1071). TCRdb ran its own pipeline on the public reads, namely fastp trimming at Q25 and MiXCR clone calling, and kept in-frame beta chains. Entries that share a CDR3 protein sequence are merged under the most common genes and DNA. These V and J calls originate from TCRdb's pipeline instead of the authors' own analysis. In all, the sample holds 600,000 to 850,000 distinct CDR3 sequences, and approximately 18% of those were seen once. Clones ranked in the top ten supply 15% to 20% of the sample.

Via the germline V gene, CDR1 is MNHNS and CDR2 SASEGT. The CDR3, cysteine through phenylalanine, is 15 amino acids long. CDR3 DNA is the only sequence kept; it has 45 bases, read in frame from the first base. Trimming takes 10 bases off V and 0 bases off J; junction bases not matched to a gene: 9. Recombination linked TRBV6-1 to TRBJ1-5; the central 7 bases match TRBD1. The sequence derives from a woman in her 50s with Graves' hyperthyroidism that later progressed to Graves' ophthalmopathy. Sequenced material: blood. This receptor carries the CDR3 CATRGTAYSNQPQHF. The sequenced DNA is TGTGCCACCCGGGGGACAGCTTATAGCAATCAGCCCCAGCATTTT.